The 32 T cell receptor beta chains presented below share a single source sample, sequenced in a study of control samples from healthy donors and cancer patients. The method was immunoSEQ multiplex PCR; TCRdb's version includes in-frame clones alone and lacks a portion of them. The sample lists 150,000 to 200,000 clones, around 90% occurring once. The sequenced sample consisted of blood. The receptors originated from a young man in good health.

J is TRBJ1-6 and V is TRBV19; no clear D. Trimming removed 4 bases from V and 8 bases from J, with 15 bases in between. The CDR3 has 15 amino acids. The germline V gene has CDR1 LNHDA and CDR2 SQIVND (reference sequence). The CDR3 DNA reads as TGTGCCAGTAGTACCCCGGCCACACGGGATTCACCCCTCCACTTT. Translated: CASSTPATRDSPLHF.

V gene TRBV28 combines with J gene TRBJ1-1, with D maybe TRBD1 (5 bases). CDR1 and CDR2 from the germline V gene are MDHEN and SYDVKM. The V gene lost 7 bases and the J gene lost 8 bases, with 14 bases spanning the gap. The CDR3 length is 12 residues. CDR3 in amino acids: CASTFKRGEAFF. In nucleotides, the CDR3 is TGTGCCAGCACGTTTAAGAGGGGAGAAGCTTTCTTT.

This clone is a singleton in its sample. The chain employs TRBV3-1 (or the pseudogene TRBV3-2) and TRBJ1-4; a possible D gene is TRBD1 (6 bases). CDR1 and CDR2 from the germline V gene are LGHDT and YNNKEL (reference sequence). This CDR3 is 15 amino acids long. V was clipped by 4 bases and J by 0 bases, with 9 bases between them. CDR3 DNA sequence: TGTGCCAGCAGCCCCTCAGGGGCAACTAATGAAAAACTGTTTTTT. As protein: CASSPSGATNEKLFF.

The V gene is TRBV18, the J gene TRBJ2-2; D perhaps matches TRBD2 (5 bases). Germline CDR1 is KGHSH and CDR2 is LQKENI. The CDR3 consists of 15 residues. Trimming took off 4 bases at V and 4 bases at J, with 13 bases between the two ends. The CDR3 here is CASSLSKEATGELFF. As DNA, the CDR3 is TGTGCCAGCTCACTAAGCAAGGAGGCCACCGGGGAGCTGTTTTTT.

The chain employs TRBV28 and TRBJ2-5; the D gene is possibly TRBD2 (6 bases). CDR1 and CDR2 from the germline V gene are MDHEN and SYDVKM. Trimming took 11 bases from V and 5 from J, leaving 18 bases between them. The CDR3 length is 13 residues. CDR3 residues: CASQSGTAETQYF. The CDR3 nucleotides read TGTGCCTCACAGTCGGGGACTGCCGAGACCCAGTACTTC.

The gene calls are TRBV2 and TRBJ1-2, with D uncertain. V was cut by 1 base and J by 8 bases, with 11 bases left in between. Germline lookup yields CDR1 SNHLY and CDR2 FYNNEI. The CDR3 spans 13 residues. The CDR3 sequence is CASSEVGGDGYTF. The CDR3 nucleotides read TGTGCCAGCAGTGAAGTAGGAGGAGACGGCTACACCTTC. The full variable domain, its missing parts supplied by reference TRBV2 and TRBJ1-2, is EPEVTQTPSHQVTQMGQEVILRCVPISNHLYFYWYRQILGQKVEFLVSFYNNEISEKSEIFDDQFSVERPDGSNFTLKIRSTKLEDSAMYFCASSEVGGDGYTFGSGTRLTVV.

This chain links TRBV29-1 with TRBJ2-1; D perhaps matches TRBD1 (6 bases). CDR3 length equals 12 residues. The V gene lost 2 bases and the J gene lost 7 bases, with 9 bases spanning the gap. Germline values: CDR1 SQVTM, CDR2 ANQGSEA. The CDR3 nucleotides read TGCAGCGTTGAATACCAGGGGAATGAGCAGTTCTTC. It encodes CSVEYQGNEQFF.

The chain joins TRBV15 to TRBJ1-5; weak D call: TRBD1 (5 bases). The V end was cut by 0 bases, the J end by 4 bases, with 10 bases between. The CDR3 loop spans 15 amino acids. CDR1 is LNHNV and CDR2 is YYDKDF in the germline V gene (reference sequence). The CDR3 coding sequence is TGTGCCACCAGCAGAGAAGGTGGGGGAAATCAGCCCCAGCATTTT. Its protein product is CATSREGGGNQPQHF.

This sequence joins TRBV7-9 and TRBJ2-3, with a weak D call TRBD2 (5 bases). The V end lost 10 bases, the J end lost 2 bases, and 10 bases lay between the germline ends. CDR1 is SEHNR, CDR2 FQNEAQ, per germline (reference sequence). The CDR3 length is 12 residues. The CDR3 here is CATRDSTDTQYF. CDR3 in DNA: TGTGCCACTCGGGATTCCACAGATACGCAGTATTTT.

The chain recombines TRBV5-1 with TRBJ2-7; maybe TRBD1 (5 bases). The CDR3 covers 14 residues. The V end lost 3 bases, the J end lost 5 bases, and 15 bases lay between the germline ends. The germline CDR1 and CDR2 sequences are SGHRS and YFSETQ. The CDR3 spells CASSSQGKADEQYF. CDR3 DNA sequence: TGCGCCAGCAGCTCTCAGGGAAAGGCGGACGAGCAGTACTTC.

The chain recombines TRBV5-1 with TRBJ2-3; TRBD1 might be the D (5 bases). Trimming pared 8 bases from V and 2 bases from J, leaving 15 bases between. The CDR3 is 14 residues long. Germline-derived CDR1 and CDR2 are SGHRS and YFSETQ. The CDR3 region is CASQALGDTDTQYF. In DNA, the CDR3 is TGCGCCAGTCAAGCATTAGGGGACACAGATACGCAGTATTTT.

V gene TRBV28 combines with J gene TRBJ1-2; D call uncertain. This CDR3 comprises 12 residues. V lost 3 bases, J lost 0 bases, and 2 bases lay in between. Germline V gene lookup returns CDR1 MDHEN and CDR2 SYDVKM. The CDR3 coding sequence is TGTGCCAGCAGTTTCCCTAACTATGGCTACACCTTC. Its protein product is CASSFPNYGYTF.

This rearrangement joins TRBV30 to TRBJ1-2; no clear D gene. CDR1 and CDR2 from the germline V gene are GTSNPN and SVGIG (reference sequence). The CDR3 runs 14 residues. With 0 bases removed from V and 4 bases from J, the gap between germline ends came to 12 bases. CDR3 loop: CAWSVYRQSYGYTF. The DNA for the CDR3 is TGTGCCTGGAGTGTATATCGCCAGTCCTATGGCTACACCTTC. Full variable domain (remainder filled in from reference TRBV30 and TRBJ1-2): SQTIHQWPATLVQPVGSPLSLECTVEGTSNPNLYWYRQAAGRGLQLLFYSVGIGQISSEVPQNLSASRPQDRQFILSSKKLLLSDSGFYLCAWSVYRQSYGYTFGSGTRLTVV.

The genes are TRBV10-3 and TRBJ1-2, with 8 bases fitting TRBD1. CDR1 is ENHRY, CDR2 SYGVKD, per germline. This CDR3 is 13 amino acids long. V lost 7 bases and J lost 8; bases outside the gene matches: 9. CDR3 loop: CAITRQGRYGYTF. CDR3 coding DNA: TGTGCCATCACCCGACAGGGGAGATACGGCTACACCTTC.

The sample holds a few counts of this clone. J is TRBJ1-1 and V is TRBV27, with D tentatively TRBD1 (5 bases). This CDR3 has 17 amino acids. V lost 3 bases and J lost 5, with 22 bases in between. Germline values: CDR1 MNHEY, CDR2 SMNVEV (reference sequence). The CDR3: CASSLTVRNEYGTEAFF. CDR3 bases: TGTGCCAGCAGTTTGACAGTACGAAACGAATATGGGACTGAAGCTTTCTTT.

In its sample, this clone ranks as medium-sized. This chain connects TRBV7-6 to TRBJ1-6; D not resolved. Germline CDR1 SGHVS, CDR2 FNYEAQ. The V end lost 2 bases, the J end lost 7 bases, and 9 bases lay between the germline ends. The CDR3 contains 14 residues. The DNA for the CDR3 is TGTGCCAGCAGCTTAATACAGTTAAATTCACCCCTCCACTTT. Its protein product is CASSLIQLNSPLHF.

This clone appeared a single time. V gene TRBV5-8 combines with J gene TRBJ1-2; D gene uncertain. V lost 3 bases to trimming and J lost 2 bases, with 11 bases between them. Germline V gene sequence: CDR1 SGHTS, CDR2 YDEGEE. This CDR3 contains 14 residues. CDR3 DNA sequence: TGTGCCAGCAGCTCACCCGACGGAAACTATGGCTACACCTTC. Its translation: CASSSPDGNYGYTF.

This sequence joins TRBV6-5 and TRBJ1-5, with D maybe TRBD1 (5 bases). CDR3 size: 13 residues. The V gene's germline CDR1 is MNHEY and CDR2 SVGAGI. The germline V and J ends were trimmed by 0 bases and 8 bases, with 8 bases remaining between them. In nucleotides, the CDR3 is TGTGCCAGCAGTTACTCAGGGACGGAGCCCCAGCATTTT. It encodes CASSYSGTEPQHF.

In its sample, this clone was seen once. The chain is built from TRBV7-2 and TRBJ1-6; the match to TRBD1 covers 7 bases. Trimming removed 4 bases from V and 4 bases from J; junction bases left unmatched: 7. The length of the CDR3 is 16 residues. CDR1 and CDR2 from the germline V gene are SGHTA and FQGNSA. The CDR3 DNA reads as TGTGCCAGCAGCTCAGGGGGGGGTCCGTATAATTCACCCCTCCACTTT. Protein product: CASSSGGGPYNSPLHF.

This sequence joins TRBV14 and TRBJ1-1, with TRBD1 matching over 7 bases. V was clipped by 2 bases and J by 1 base; unmatched bases: 1. This CDR3 spans 14 amino acids. CDR1 is SGHDN and CDR2 is FVKESK in the germline V gene. The DNA for the CDR3 is TGTGCCAGCAGCCAAAGGGGGCAGAACACTGAAGCTTTCTTT. Translated, it gives CASSQRGQNTEAFF.

This clone was observed a handful of times. CDR3 nucleotides: TGTGCCAGCAGCGTAGCAGCGGACCTTAGCAATCAGCCCCAGCATTTT. Amino acids: CASSVAADLSNQPQHF. V gene TRBV9 combines with J gene TRBJ1-5; D not resolved. Trimming pared 0 bases from V and 0 bases from J, leaving 10 bases between. CDR1 SGDLS and CDR2 YYNGEE come from the germline V gene. This CDR3 is 16 amino acids long.

V usage is TRBV5-1 and J usage is TRBJ2-3; perhaps TRBD2 as D (6 bases). This CDR3 is built from 16 residues. V lost 0 bases and J lost 2, with 13 bases in between. Germline V gene sequence: CDR1 SGHRS, CDR2 YFSETQ. The CDR3 DNA reads TGCGCCAGCAGCTTGGCGTTTAGCGGACTCACAGATACGCAGTATTTT. Protein product: CASSLAFSGLTDTQYF.

This rearrangement joins TRBV20-1 to TRBJ2-1; D remains ambiguous. Looked up from germline, CDR1 is DFQATT and CDR2 is SNEGSKA (reference sequence). V gave up 3 bases and J gave up 7 bases, with 16 bases separating them. This CDR3 region has 14 residues. The CDR3 sequence is CSASVVTSRNEQFF. CDR3 in DNA: TGCAGTGCTAGTGTTGTGACCTCTAGAAATGAGCAGTTCTTC.

This chain links TRBV7-9 with TRBJ2-3, with 8 bases identical to TRBD1. V shed 1 base, J shed 7 bases, and the junction held 10 bases outside the gene matches. Germline assignment: CDR1 SEHNR and CDR2 FQNEAQ (reference sequence). This CDR3 region has 16 residues. The CDR3: CASSLGGTGLGYTQYF. DNA of the CDR3: TGTGCCAGCAGCTTAGGGGGGACAGGTTTGGGATATACGCAGTATTTT.

This chain uses TRBV28 with TRBJ1-1, with D uncertain. V lost 6 bases and J 2 bases, leaving 13 bases between the germline ends. Per germline, CDR1 MDHEN and CDR2 SYDVKM. This CDR3 has 14 amino acids. The CDR3 is CASSTPAGNTEAFF. The CDR3 coding sequence is TGTGCCAGCAGCACCCCGGCAGGCAACACTGAAGCTTTCTTT.

V gene TRBV25-1 combines with J gene TRBJ1-2; D is ambiguous. Germline loops: CDR1 MGHDK, CDR2 SYGVNS. V lost 2 bases and J lost 4, with 8 bases in between. The CDR3 contains 13 residues. The CDR3 loop is CASSEQGLYGYTF. As DNA, the CDR3 is TGTGCCAGCAGTGAACAAGGCCTCTATGGCTACACCTTC.

The V call is TRBV5-4, the J call TRBJ2-2, with D tentatively TRBD1 (6 bases). The CDR3 has 16 residues. CDR1 is SGHNT and CDR2 is YYREEE in the germline V gene (reference sequence). V was clipped by 3 bases and J by 1 base, with 13 bases between them. The CDR3 coding sequence is TGTGCCAGCAGCTCAGGACAGAACTTGAACACCGGGGAGCTGTTTTTT. Protein: CASSSGQNLNTGELFF.

The CDR3 protein is CASSIRRTEAFF. The CDR3 DNA is TGTGCCAGTAGTATAAGGAGGACTGAAGCTTTCTTT. The rearrangement uses TRBV19 and TRBJ1-1; D unresolved. Trimming took 2 bases from V and 5 from J, leaving 6 bases between them. The CDR3 length is 12 residues. CDR1 LNHDA and CDR2 SQIVND come from the germline V gene (reference sequence).

The chain uses TRBV24-1 and TRBJ2-5; 11 nucleotides line up with TRBD1. V was clipped by 10 bases and J by 4 bases; unmatched bases: 7. The germline gives CDR1 KGHDR, CDR2 SFDVKD. This CDR3 is 14 amino acids long. The CDR3 reads CATQGQGVRETQYF. The CDR3 nucleotides read TGTGCCACACAGGGACAGGGGGTACGAGAGACCCAGTACTTC.

CDR3 loop: CSVLPGQGPDTQYF. The CDR3 DNA reads as TGCAGCGTCTTGCCAGGACAGGGTCCGGATACGCAGTATTTT. This chain joins TRBV29-1 and TRBJ2-3, with 8 bases identical to TRBD1. The germline V gene encodes CDR1 SQVTM and CDR2 ANQGSEA. Trimming at V came to 6 bases and at J to 6 bases, leaving 11 bases not matched to a gene. The CDR3 extends over 14 amino acids.

The V gene is TRBV29-1, the J gene TRBJ1-1; D is unresolved. Trimming removed 4 bases from V and 0 bases from J, with 9 bases in between. CDR3 length equals 13 residues. Germline V gene lookup returns CDR1 SQVTM and CDR2 ANQGSEA. The CDR3 loop is CSVVWHLNTEAFF. The CDR3 coding sequence is TGCAGCGTTGTTTGGCACCTGAACACTGAAGCTTTCTTT.

The rearrangement joins TRBV6-5 to TRBJ1-1; 7 nucleotides match TRBD1. This CDR3 has 13 amino acids. Germline trimming cut 5 bases from V and 3 bases from J; bases unmatched to any gene: 3. CDR1 MNHEY and CDR2 SVGAGI come from the germline V gene. CDR3: CASSPRGDTEAFF. Here the CDR3 DNA reads TGTGCCAGCAGTCCCAGGGGGGACACTGAAGCTTTCTTT.